Below, one T cell receptor (beta chain) is given with its context. The antigen is not known. The sample comes from a study of cytomegalovirus exposure and HLA in healthy donors. Study context: There were 90 million to 130 million unique TCR beta sequences, drawn from about 190 million T cells, in an earlier analysis. Study-wide points: Later on, a genetic analysis was performed. It linked a missense variant in DCLRE1C with V- and J-gene trimming of TCR beta. Common viral pathogens seemed to be connected with several of the most significant clusters, according to a later analysis.

60 Vbeta and 13 Jbeta primers were used in PCR. TCRdb keeps only in-frame clones here, not all; method: immunoSEQ multiplex PCR. This repertoire includes under 200,000 clones. CDR1 and CDR2 (germline): MNHNY, SVGAGI (reference sequence). This CDR3 is 15 amino acids long. The trim removed 5 bases at V and 2 bases at J, leaving 7 bases unmatched. Nominally healthy donors provided the samples, though records likely missed some immune exposures. Source material: PBMCs. This chain uses TRBV6-6 with TRBJ2-7, with 9 bases aligning to TRBD2. This TCR came from a man aged 25 to 40 in good health and CMV-seronegative. The CDR3 DNA follows: TGTGCCAGCAGTCCGTTTAGCGGGAGTACCTACGAGCAGTACTTC. Protein: CASSPFSGSTYEQYF.